This TCR beta chain originates from a study of T cells in Graves' hyperthyroidism and ophthalmopathy. Findings and caveats of the study: Most clonotypes that expanded in the thyroid above 0.001 also showed up in blood.

RNA transcripts provided the source from which TCR beta CDR3 regions were amplified. First-round RT-PCR targeting the TCR CDR3 was performed with the HTBI primer set. A single record per CDR3 protein comes from TCRdb applying MiXCR to the multiplex PCR reads. The table has around 800,000 distinct CDR3 sequences, roughly 37% seen once; the top ten hold 7.5% to 9.5%. This clonotype has just one count. Its specificity is not known. With 2 bases clipped from V and 5 bases from J, the junction kept 13 bases outside the gene matches. The length of the CDR3 is 17 residues. Per germline, CDR1 MNHEY and CDR2 SVGAGI. Exclusions: uncontrolled infection, other autoimmune disease, pregnancy, lactation. Using around 10 ml of fresh peripheral blood, PBMCs were prepared.

This sequence originates from a man aged 18 to 30 with Graves' hyperthyroidism. This chain links TRBV6-5 with TRBJ2-5, with 8 nucleotides matching TRBD1. Sequencing was done on a sample of blood. CDR3 DNA sequence: TGTGCCAGCAGTTACCGGCGGGTGGGACAGGCGGCGGAGACCCAGTACTTC. Translated, it gives CASSYRRVGQAAETQYF.